Listed below are T cell receptor beta chains from one sample, sequenced in a study of blood T cell repertoires in COVID-19. Generated by immunoSEQ multiplex PCR, the TCRdb table keeps only in-frame clones and is missing some. The data hold around 220,000 clones, with nearly 90% observed a single time. The sequencing input was PBMCs or T cells enriched from blood (not recorded which). The receptors were gathered from a man aged 30 to 39 who had been exposed to COVID-19. The CDR3 runs from the conserved cysteine through the conserved F or W. Each record gives: J gene, clone size, D gene, V gene, CDR3 protein, CDR3 DNA. D genes are given only for firm matches. A clone size is listed for some rows: how often the clone was seen (once, few, many), or a class if it is expanded.

TRBJ2-1 NA TRBD2 TRBV6-5 CASSSTSGGHYNEQFF TGTGCCAGCAGTTCGACTAGCGGGGGGCACTACAATGAGCAGTTCTTC
TRBJ2-7 NA NA TRBV6-1 CASSVDRSSYEQYF TGTGCCAGCAGCGTTGACAGGAGCTCCTACGAGCAGTACTTC
TRBJ2-3 NA TRBD2 TRBV4-2 CASSHGDQGGRTRDTQYF TGTGCCAGCAGCCATGGCGACCAGGGCGGGAGGACACGAGATACGCAGTATTTT
TRBJ2-2 NA TRBD2 TRBV4-3 CASSQGPPSGGYKNTGELFF TGCGCCAGCAGCCAAGGGCCCCCTAGCGGGGGATATAAGAACACCGGGGAGCTGTTTTTT
TRBJ1-1 NA NA TRBV2 CASSDPGHLNTEAFF TGTGCCAGCAGCGACCCGGGACACCTGAACACTGAAGCTTTCTTT
TRBJ2-3 once NA TRBV11-2 CASSVPEGLRQYF TGTGCCAGCAGCGTACCCGAAGGACTTCGGCAGTATTTT
TRBJ2-1 NA NA TRBV6-5 CASGGLPVPIEQFF TGTGCCAGCGGCGGACTCCCCGTCCCCATAGAGCAGTTCTTC
TRBJ1-5 NA NA TRBV19 CASSFGQFNQPQHF TGTGCCAGTAGTTTCGGACAGTTCAATCAGCCCCAGCATTTT
TRBJ1-2 few NA TRBV10-3 CAISPHGAGYTF TGTGCCATCAGCCCTCACGGAGCTGGCTACACCTTC
TRBJ1-1 NA NA TRBV6-5 CASSLPRMAEAFF TGTGCCAGCAGTCTCCCCAGGATGGCTGAAGCTTTCTTT
TRBJ2-7 NA NA TRBV5-1 CASSSQTERYEQYF TGCGCCAGCAGCTCCCAGACTGAACGCTACGAGCAGTACTTC
TRBJ1-2 NA NA TRBV12-3/TRBV12-4 CASTFGGGDGYTF TGTGCCAGCACCTTCGGGGGAGGGGATGGCTACACCTTC
TRBJ1-4 NA NA TRBV5-4 CASSISGAPNEKLFF TGTGCCAGCAGCATCTCAGGGGCACCTAATGAAAAACTGTTTTTT
TRBJ2-7 NA NA TRBV14 CASSQDWASSYEQYF TGTGCCAGCAGCCAAGATTGGGCATCCTCCTACGAGCAGTACTTC
TRBJ2-3 NA NA TRBV5-1 CASRPDGIGTDTQYF TGCGCCAGCAGGCCGGACGGGATAGGCACAGATACGCAGTATTTT
TRBJ2-1 once NA TRBV30 CAWSVVASPYNEQFF TGTGCCTGGAGTGTGGTAGCCTCACCCTACAATGAGCAGTTCTTC
TRBJ1-3 NA NA TRBV15 CATSSQALGSSGNTIYF TGTGCCACCAGCAGCCAGGCCCTCGGGAGCTCTGGAAACACCATATATTTT
TRBJ2-7 NA NA TRBV6-5 CASSPGFGSSYEQYF TGTGCCAGCAGCCCCGGTTTCGGGAGCTCCTACGAGCAGTACTTC
TRBJ1-1 NA TRBD1 TRBV10-1 CASSAVRGTEAFF TGCGCCAGCAGTGCTGTCAGGGGGACTGAAGCTTTCTTT
TRBJ2-1 NA TRBD2 TRBV7-3 CASSLDGTSHDEQFF TGTGCCAGCAGCTTAGATGGGACTAGCCATGATGAGCAGTTCTTC